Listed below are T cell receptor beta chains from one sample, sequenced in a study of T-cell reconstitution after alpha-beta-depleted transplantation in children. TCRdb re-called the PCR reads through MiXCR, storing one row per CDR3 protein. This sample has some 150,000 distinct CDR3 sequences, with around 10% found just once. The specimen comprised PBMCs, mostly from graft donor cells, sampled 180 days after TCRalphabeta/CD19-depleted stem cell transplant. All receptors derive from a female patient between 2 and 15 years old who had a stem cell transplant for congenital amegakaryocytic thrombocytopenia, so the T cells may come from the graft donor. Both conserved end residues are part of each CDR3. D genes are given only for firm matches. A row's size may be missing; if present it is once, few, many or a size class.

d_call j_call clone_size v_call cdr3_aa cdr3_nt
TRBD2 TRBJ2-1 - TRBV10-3 CAIKVPVAGGISYEQFF TGTGCCATCAAGGTACCTGTAGCGGGAGGCATTTCCTATGAGCAGTTCTTC
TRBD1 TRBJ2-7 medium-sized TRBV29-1 CSVDRDRGLEQYF TGCAGCGTTGACCGGGACAGGGGGCTCGAGCAGTACTTC
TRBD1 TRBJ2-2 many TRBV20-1 CSARADRGTNTGELFF TGCAGTGCTAGAGCTGACAGGGGGACGAACACCGGGGAGCTGTTTTTT
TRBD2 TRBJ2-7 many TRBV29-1 CSVETSGYEQYF TGCAGCGTTGAGACTAGCGGTTACGAGCAGTACTTC
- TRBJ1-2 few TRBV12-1 CASSSLTGSLPAGYTF TGTGCCAGCAGCTCTCTCACGGGCAGTCTACCGGCCGGCTACACCTTC
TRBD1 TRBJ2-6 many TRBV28 CASSWNRGLSGANVLTF TGTGCCAGCAGTTGGAACAGGGGTCTGTCTGGGGCCAACGTCCTGACTTTC
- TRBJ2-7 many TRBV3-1 CASSQGAGLTYEQYF TGTGCCAGCAGCCAAGGGGCCGGACTTACCTACGAGCAGTACTTC
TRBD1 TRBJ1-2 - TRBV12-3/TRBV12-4 CAREPSFGQGFYGYTF TGTGCCAGAGAGCCCTCTTTCGGACAGGGCTTCTATGGCTACACCTTC
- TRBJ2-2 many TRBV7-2 CASSFPVRANTGELFF TGTGCCAGCAGCTTCCCTGTGAGAGCGAACACCGGGGAGCTGTTTTTT
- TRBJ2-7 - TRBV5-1 CASSSSSGYEQYF TGCGCCAGCAGCTCTAGCTCAGGCTACGAGCAGTACTTC
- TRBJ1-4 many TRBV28 CASSLGVSEKLFF TGTGCCAGCAGTTTAGGGGTCAGTGAAAAACTGTTTTTT
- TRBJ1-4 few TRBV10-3 CAISESTVYNEKLFF TGTGCCATCAGTGAGTCGACAGTTTATAATGAAAAACTGTTTTTT
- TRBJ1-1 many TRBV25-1 CASSDSPVAEAFF TGTGCCAGCAGTGACAGCCCAGTAGCTGAAGCTTTCTTT
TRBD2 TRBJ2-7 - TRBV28 CASSSPGLRYEQYF TGTGCCAGCAGTTCCCCGGGACTAAGGTACGAGCAGTACTTC
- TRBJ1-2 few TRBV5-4 CASSLGPTLGYTF TGTGCCAGCAGCCTGGGTCCGACCCTTGGCTACACCTTC
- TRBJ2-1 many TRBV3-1 CASSQSNRDEQFF TGTGCCAGCAGCCAATCCAATCGCGATGAGCAGTTCTTC